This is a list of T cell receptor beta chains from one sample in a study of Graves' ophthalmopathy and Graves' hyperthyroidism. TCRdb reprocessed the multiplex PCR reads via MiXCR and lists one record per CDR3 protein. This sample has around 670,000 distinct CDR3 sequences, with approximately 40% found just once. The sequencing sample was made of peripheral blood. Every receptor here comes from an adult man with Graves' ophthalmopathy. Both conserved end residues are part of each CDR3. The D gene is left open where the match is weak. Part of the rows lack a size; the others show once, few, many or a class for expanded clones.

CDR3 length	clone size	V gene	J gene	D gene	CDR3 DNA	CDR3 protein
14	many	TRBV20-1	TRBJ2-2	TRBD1	TGCAGTGCTTCTTCGGCAAGGGGGCCTGGGGAGCTGTTTTTT	CSASSARGPGELFF
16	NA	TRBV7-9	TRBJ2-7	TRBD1	TGTGCCAGCAGCCAAGAAGGGGGGACAGGGTCCTACGAGCAGTACTTC	CASSQEGGTGSYEQYF
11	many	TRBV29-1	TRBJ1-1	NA	TGCAGCGTATCGGACAGCTCTGAAGCTTTCTTT	CSVSDSSEAFF
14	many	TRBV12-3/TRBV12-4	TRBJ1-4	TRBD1	TGTGCCAGCAGCTCGACAGGGGATAATGAAAAACTGTTTTTT	CASSSTGDNEKLFF
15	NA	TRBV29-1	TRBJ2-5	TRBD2	TGCAGCGTTGGCATAGCGGGAGGGAATATGGAGACCCAGTACTTC	CSVGIAGGNMETQYF
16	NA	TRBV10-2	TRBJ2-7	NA	TGCGCCAGCAGTGATTTAGCGGACAAAAGTACGTCCGAGCAGTACTTC	CASSDLADKSTSEQYF
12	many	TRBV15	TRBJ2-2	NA	TGTGCCACCAGTATCAGGGGTGGGGAGCTGTTTTTT	CATSIRGGELFF
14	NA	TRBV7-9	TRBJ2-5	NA	TGTGCCAGCAGCGGGCGGACAGTACAAGAGACCCAGTACTTC	CASSGRTVQETQYF
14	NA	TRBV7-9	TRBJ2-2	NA	TGTGCCAGCAGCTTGATTAGTTCGTCCGGGGAGCTGTTTTTT	CASSLISSSGELFF
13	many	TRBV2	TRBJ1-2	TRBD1	TGTGCCAGCAGGGACAGGGCTGGCTATGGCTACACCTTC	CASRDRAGYGYTF
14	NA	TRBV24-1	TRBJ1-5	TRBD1	TGTGCCAGCAGTGAGAGGGGGCGAAATCAGCCCCAGCATTTT	CASSERGRNQPQHF
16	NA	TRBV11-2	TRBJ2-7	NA	TGTGCCAGCAGCTTAGAAACCGGGACACCCTCCTACGAGCAGTACTTC	CASSLETGTPSYEQYF
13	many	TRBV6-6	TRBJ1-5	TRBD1	TGTGCCAGCAGTGAGGACTCAGGGACAGTCCAGCATTTT	CASSEDSGTVQHF
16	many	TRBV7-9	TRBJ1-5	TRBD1	TGTGCCACGGACCGAAACAGGGGCCGGGGCAATCAGCCCCAGCATTTT	CATDRNRGRGNQPQHF
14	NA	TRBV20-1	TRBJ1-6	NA	TGCAGTGCTAGAGATTCGGGCAGGGGATCACCCCTCCACTTT	CSARDSGRGSPLHF
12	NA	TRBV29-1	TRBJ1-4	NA	TGCAGCAGAGACAGTCCGGAGGAAAAACTGTTTTTT	CSRDSPEEKLFF
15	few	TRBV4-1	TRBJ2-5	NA	TGCGCCAGCAGCCAAGGGCGCAGGGAACAAGAGACCCAGTACTTC	CASSQGRREQETQYF
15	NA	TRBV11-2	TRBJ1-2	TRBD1	TGTGCCAGCACCATAGGGGGCGGCACTAACTATGGCTACACCTTC	CASTIGGGTNYGYTF
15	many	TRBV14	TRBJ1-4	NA	TGTGCCAGCAGCCAAGAGTGGTCCGGTGGTAAAAAACTGTTTTTT	CASSQEWSGGKKLFF
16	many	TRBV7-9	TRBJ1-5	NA	TGTGCCAGCAGCTTGGCCACCCCGGGGTCAGGTCAGCCCCAGCATTTT	CASSLATPGSGQPQHF
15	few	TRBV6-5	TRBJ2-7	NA	TGTGCCAGCAGCCGTGGGTCTCCCCCCCGTTACGAGCAGTACTTC	CASSRGSPPRYEQYF
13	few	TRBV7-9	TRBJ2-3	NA	TGTGCCAGCAGCTTAGCAGCAGGGCGTACGCAGTATTTT	CASSLAAGRTQYF
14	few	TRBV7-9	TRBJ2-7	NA	TGTGCCAGCAGCTTCCCAGGGGATCACAACGAGCAGTACTTC	CASSFPGDHNEQYF
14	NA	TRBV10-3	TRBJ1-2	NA	TGTGCCATCAGTGCTAGGATTGTTGGGGTGGGCTACACCTTC	CAISARIVGVGYTF
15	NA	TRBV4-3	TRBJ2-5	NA	TGCGCCAGCAGCCACTCTTTAGTGGGGGCAGAGACCCAGTACTTC	CASSHSLVGAETQYF
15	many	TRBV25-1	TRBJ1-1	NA	TGTGCCAGCAGTTCCGGGGGGGCGGTACACACTGAAGCTTTCTTT	CASSSGGAVHTEAFF
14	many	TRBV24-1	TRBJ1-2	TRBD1	TGTGCCACCAGTGATCCACGGACAGGCTATGGCTACACCTTC	CATSDPRTGYGYTF
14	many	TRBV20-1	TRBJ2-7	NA	TGCAGTGCTAATTACGACACAGCTACCTACGAGCAGTACTTC	CSANYDTATYEQYF
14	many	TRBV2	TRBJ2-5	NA	TGTGCCAGCAGGACTTGGGCCGGTGGGGAGACCCAGTACTTC	CASRTWAGGETQYF
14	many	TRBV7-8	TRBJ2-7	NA	TGTGCCAGCAGCTCGGTCAGGCTATTCTACGAGCAGTACTTC	CASSSVRLFYEQYF
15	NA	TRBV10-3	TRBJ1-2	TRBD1	TGTGCCAGCAGTATTCGGACAGGTTCAGACTATGGCTACACCTTC	CASSIRTGSDYGYTF
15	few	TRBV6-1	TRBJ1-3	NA	TGTGCCAGCAGTGAATCGGGGGTAGCTGGAAACACCATATATTTT	CASSESGVAGNTIYF
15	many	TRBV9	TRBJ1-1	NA	TGTGCCAGCAGGGGGGTTGACAGCATGAACACTGAAGCTTTCTTT	CASRGVDSMNTEAFF
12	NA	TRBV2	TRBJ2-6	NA	TGTGCCAGCAGTGAACTCAGAGGCTCTGAAGCTTTC	CASSELRGSEAF
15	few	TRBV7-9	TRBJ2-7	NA	TGTGCCAGCAGCTTTTTTCAGGGGCCCTATTACGAGCAGTACTTC	CASSFFQGPYYEQYF
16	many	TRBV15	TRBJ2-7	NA	TGTGCCACCAGCAGTACCGTGGGGGTCGGGACCTACGAGCAGTACTTC	CATSSTVGVGTYEQYF